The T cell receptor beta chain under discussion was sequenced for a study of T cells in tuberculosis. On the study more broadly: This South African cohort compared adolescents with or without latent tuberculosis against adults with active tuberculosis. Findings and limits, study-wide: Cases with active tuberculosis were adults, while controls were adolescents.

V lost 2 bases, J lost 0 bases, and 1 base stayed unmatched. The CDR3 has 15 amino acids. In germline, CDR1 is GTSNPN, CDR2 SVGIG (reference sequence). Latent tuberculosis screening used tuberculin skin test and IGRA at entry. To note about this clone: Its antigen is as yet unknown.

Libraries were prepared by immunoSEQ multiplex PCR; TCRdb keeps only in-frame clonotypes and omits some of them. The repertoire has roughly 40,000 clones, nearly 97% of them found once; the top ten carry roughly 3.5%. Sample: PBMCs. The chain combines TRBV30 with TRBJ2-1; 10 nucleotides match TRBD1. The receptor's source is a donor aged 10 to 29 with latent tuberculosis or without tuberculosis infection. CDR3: CAWSWTGGSYNEQFF. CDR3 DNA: TGTGCCTGGAGTTGGACAGGGGGCTCCTACAATGAGCAGTTCTTC.